The clone carrying this TCR beta chain was counted between two and nine times. This sample is drawn from a study of blood T cell repertoires in COVID-19. Clones were read by immunoSEQ multiplex PCR, and TCRdb kept only the in-frame ones, dropping some. The table lists roughly 70,000 clones, approximately 90% of them singletons. Trimming removed 3 bases from V and 11 bases from J, with 26 bases in between. Germline lookup yields CDR1 MRHNA and CDR2 SNTAGT. This CDR3 spans 16 amino acids. The TCR sequence derives from a man in his fifties or sixties with active COVID-19. V is TRBV6-4 and J is TRBJ2-7; D is unclear. The sample consisted of peripheral blood. CDR3 bases: TGTGCCAGCAGTGAAAGGCAGATCATGGAGACGTCCACGGAGTACTTC. It encodes CASSERQIMETSTEYF.